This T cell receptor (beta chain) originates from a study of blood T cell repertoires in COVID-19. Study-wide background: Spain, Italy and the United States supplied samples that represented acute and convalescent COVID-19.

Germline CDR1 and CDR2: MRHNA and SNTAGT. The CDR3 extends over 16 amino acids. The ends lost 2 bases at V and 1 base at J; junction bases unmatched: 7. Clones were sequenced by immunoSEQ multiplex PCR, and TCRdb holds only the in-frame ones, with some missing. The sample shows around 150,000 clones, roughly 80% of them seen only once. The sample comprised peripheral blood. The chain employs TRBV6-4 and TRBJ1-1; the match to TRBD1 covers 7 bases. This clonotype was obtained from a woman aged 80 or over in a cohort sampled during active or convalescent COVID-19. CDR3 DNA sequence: TGTGCCAGCAGTGACCCGGACAGGACGGAGAACACTGAAGCTTTCTTT. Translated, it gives CASSDPDRTENTEAFF.